The table lists the clone carrying this T cell receptor (beta chain) with a few counts. The antigen remains undetermined. Germline V gene data show CDR1 as SGHDT and CDR2 as YYEEEE. Trimming stripped 4 bases from V and 0 bases from J, with 11 bases between. The length of the CDR3 is 15 residues. This sample was taken from a study of T cell repertoires and HLA-DP antigens. Study details: Sorted CD137+CD4+ samples averaged about 220 ng DNA; pre-culture CD4+ samples, 950 to 1,500 ng.

Profiled with immunoSEQ multiplex PCR; TCRdb holds only in-frame clones, not every one. The sample shows approximately 110,000 clones, 92% of them seen only once. This chain joins TRBV5-6 and TRBJ2-1, with D perhaps matching TRBD1 (6 bases). The origin of this receptor is a woman between 18 and 29 years old in good health and CMV-seronegative. The sequenced material came from CD4+ T cells from PBMCs. For the CDR3, the DNA is TGTGCCAGCAGCGGGGGACACCTCTCCTACAATGAGCAGTTCTTC. Its translation is CASSGGHLSYNEQFF. The full variable domain, with the rest looked up from reference TRBV5-6 and TRBJ2-1, is DAGVTQSPTHLIKTRGQQVTLRCSPKSGHDTVSWYQQALGQGPQFIFQYYEEEERQRGNFPDRFSGHQFPNYSSELNVNALLLGDSALYLCASSGGHLSYNEQFFGPGTRLTVL.